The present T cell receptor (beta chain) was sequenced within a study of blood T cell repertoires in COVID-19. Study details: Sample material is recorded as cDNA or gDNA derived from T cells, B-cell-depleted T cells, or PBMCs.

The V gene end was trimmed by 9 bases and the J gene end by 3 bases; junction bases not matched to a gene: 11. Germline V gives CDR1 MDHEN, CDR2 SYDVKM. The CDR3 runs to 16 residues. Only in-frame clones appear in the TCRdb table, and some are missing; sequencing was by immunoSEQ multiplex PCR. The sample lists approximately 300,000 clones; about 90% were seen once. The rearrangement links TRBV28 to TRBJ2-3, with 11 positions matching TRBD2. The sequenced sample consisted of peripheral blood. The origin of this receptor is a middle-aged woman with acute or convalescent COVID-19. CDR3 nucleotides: TGTGCCAGTTTGAAACTAGCGGGGGCAACAACAGATACGCAGTATTTT. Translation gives CASLKLAGATTDTQYF.